This TCR beta chain derives from a study of vaccination effects on CD4 cells after COVID-19. Study details: Of the BNT162b2 and mRNA-1273 vaccines, participants received two doses of one or the other. The study, taken as a whole, reports: The study found marked clonal contraction of infection- and vaccine-induced clones late after vaccination. Few convalescent patients and no early post-infection timepoints were included in the study.

The CDR3 is 16 residues long. Germline values: CDR1 SGHVS, CDR2 FQNEAQ. TCRdb keeps only in-frame clones here, not all; method: immunoSEQ multiplex PCR. The data show 60,000 to 65,000 clones, less than 80% seen once. A remark on this clone: Its antigen is undetermined. One junction end disagrees with the germline gene, perhaps due to a read error.

Sequencing was preceded by expansion of antigen-specific CD4+ T cells with viral peptide pools in the ViraFEST assay. CD4+ T cell isolation took place after about nine days of culture. Nobody among the vaccine recipients had prior SARS-CoV-2 infection (nucleocapsid antibodies were negative). The researchers cultured roughly 2.2 million PBMC per well with about 10 IU/ml IL-2 and roughly 9.2 ug/ml peptides. The chain couples TRBV7-8 to TRBJ1-2; 8 bases agree with TRBD1. The receptor comes from a human donor who received a COVID-19 vaccine. Sample: CD4+ T cells from PBMCs cultured with HCoV-OC43 spike peptides, taken before COVID-19 vaccination. As to subset: HCoV-OC43 spike overlapping peptide pool stimulation. The CDR3 bases are TGTGTCAGCAGCTTAGCGACGACAGGGGCCCGCTATGGCTACACCTTC. It yields the protein CVSSLATTGARYGYTF.